The clone carrying this T cell receptor (beta chain) occurred once. What it recognizes is unknown. Repertoires were generated with immunoSEQ multiplex PCR, while TCRdb's copy carries only in-frame clones and drops some. The data show around 110,000 clones, with 70% to 90% seen just once and around 4.5% held by the top ten. Germline V gene lookup returns CDR1 SNHLY and CDR2 FYNNEI. The CDR3 is made up of 13 amino acids. The V end was cut by 4 bases, the J end by 7 bases, with 10 bases between. This sample is drawn from a study of T cell responses to AZD1222 COVID-19 vaccine. The study's findings and limits: In the spike-specific TCR repertoire, nearly half reportedly target unmutated variant regions.

The specimen was peripheral blood, collected 28 days after the second AZD1222 dose. This clonotype was obtained from an adult who received the AZD1222 COVID-19 vaccine. This sequence joins TRBV2 and TRBJ1-4; D call uncertain. The CDR3 sequence: CASSVFAPEKLFF. CDR3 DNA sequence: TGTGCCAGCAGTGTATTTGCCCCTGAAAAACTGTTTTTT.